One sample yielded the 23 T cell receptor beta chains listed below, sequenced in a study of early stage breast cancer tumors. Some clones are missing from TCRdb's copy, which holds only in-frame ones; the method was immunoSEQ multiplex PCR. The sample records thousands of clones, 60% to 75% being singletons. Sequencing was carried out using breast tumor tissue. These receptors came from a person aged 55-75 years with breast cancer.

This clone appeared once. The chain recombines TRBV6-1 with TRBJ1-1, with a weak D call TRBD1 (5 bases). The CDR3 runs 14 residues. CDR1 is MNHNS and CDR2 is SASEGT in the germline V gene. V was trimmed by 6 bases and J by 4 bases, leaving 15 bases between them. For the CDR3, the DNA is TGTGCCAGCAGACGACCGGAGGGGAGCACTGAAGCTTTCTTT. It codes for CASRRPEGSTEAFF.

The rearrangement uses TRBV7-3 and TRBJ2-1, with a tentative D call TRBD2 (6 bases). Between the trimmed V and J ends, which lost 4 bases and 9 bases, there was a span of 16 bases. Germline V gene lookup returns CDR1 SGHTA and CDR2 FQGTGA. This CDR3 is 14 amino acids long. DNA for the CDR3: TGTGCCAGCAGCTCCGATCCGACTAGTTCTGAGCAGTTCTTC. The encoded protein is CASSSDPTSSEQFF.

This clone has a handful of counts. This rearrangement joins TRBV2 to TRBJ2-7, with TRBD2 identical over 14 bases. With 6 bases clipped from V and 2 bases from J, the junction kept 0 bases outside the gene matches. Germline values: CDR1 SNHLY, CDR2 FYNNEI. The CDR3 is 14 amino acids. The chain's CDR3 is CASRGLAGAYEQYF. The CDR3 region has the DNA TGTGCCAGCAGGGGACTAGCGGGAGCCTACGAGCAGTACTTC.

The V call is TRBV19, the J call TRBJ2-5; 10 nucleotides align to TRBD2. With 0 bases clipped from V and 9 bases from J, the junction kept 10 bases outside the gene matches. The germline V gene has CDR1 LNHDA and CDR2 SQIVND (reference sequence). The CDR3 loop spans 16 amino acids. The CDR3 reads CASSIDLWLAGAAQYF. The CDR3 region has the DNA TGTGCCAGTAGTATAGATCTCTGGCTAGCGGGAGCGGCCCAGTACTTC.

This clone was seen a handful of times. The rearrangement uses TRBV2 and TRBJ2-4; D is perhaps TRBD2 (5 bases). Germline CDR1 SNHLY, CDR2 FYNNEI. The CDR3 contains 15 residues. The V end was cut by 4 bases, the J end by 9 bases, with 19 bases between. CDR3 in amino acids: CASSGAPSGGSIQYF. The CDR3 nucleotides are TGTGCCAGCAGTGGTGCCCCCAGTGGTGGGAGCATTCAGTACTTC.

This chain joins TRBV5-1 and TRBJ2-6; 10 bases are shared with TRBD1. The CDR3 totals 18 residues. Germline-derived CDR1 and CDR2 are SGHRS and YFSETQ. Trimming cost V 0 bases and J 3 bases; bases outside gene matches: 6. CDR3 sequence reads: CASSLVGQGKGGANVLTF. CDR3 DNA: TGCGCCAGCAGCTTGGTGGGACAGGGGAAGGGTGGGGCCAACGTCCTGACTTTC.

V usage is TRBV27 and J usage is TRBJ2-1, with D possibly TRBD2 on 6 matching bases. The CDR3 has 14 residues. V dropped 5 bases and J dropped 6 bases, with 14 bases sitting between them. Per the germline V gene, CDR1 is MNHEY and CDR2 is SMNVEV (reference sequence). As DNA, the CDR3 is TGTGCCAGCAGTCCCTACACTAGCCCCAATGAGCAGTTCTTC. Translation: CASSPYTSPNEQFF.

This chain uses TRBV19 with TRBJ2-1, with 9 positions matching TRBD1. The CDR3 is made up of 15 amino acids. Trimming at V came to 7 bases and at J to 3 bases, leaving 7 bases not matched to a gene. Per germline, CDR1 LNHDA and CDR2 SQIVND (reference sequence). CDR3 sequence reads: CASKRKTGGYNEQFF. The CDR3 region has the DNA TGTGCCAGTAAAAGGAAGACAGGGGGCTACAATGAGCAGTTCTTC. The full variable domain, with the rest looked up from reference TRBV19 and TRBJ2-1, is DGGITQSPKYLFRKEGQNVTLSCEQNLNHDAMYWYRQDPGQGLRLIYYSQIVNDFQKGDIAEGYSVSREKKESFPLTVTSAQKNPTAFYLCASKRKTGGYNEQFFGPGTRLTVL.

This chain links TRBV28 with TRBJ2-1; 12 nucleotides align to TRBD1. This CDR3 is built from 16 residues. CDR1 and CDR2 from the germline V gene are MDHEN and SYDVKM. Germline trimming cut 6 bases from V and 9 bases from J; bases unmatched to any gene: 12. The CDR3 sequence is CASRRAGDRGRGEQFF. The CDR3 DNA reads TGTGCCAGCAGGCGTGCCGGGGACAGGGGGCGAGGTGAGCAGTTCTTC. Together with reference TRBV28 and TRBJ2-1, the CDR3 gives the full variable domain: DVKVTQSSRYLVKRTGEKVFLECVQDMDHENMFWYRQDPGLGLRLIYFSYDVKMKEKGDIPEGYSVSREKKERFSLILESASTNQTSMYLCASRRAGDRGRGEQFFGPGTRLTVL.

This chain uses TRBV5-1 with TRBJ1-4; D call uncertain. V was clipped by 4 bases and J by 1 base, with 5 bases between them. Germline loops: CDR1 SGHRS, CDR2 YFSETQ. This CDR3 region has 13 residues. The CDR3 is CASSQQTNEKLFF. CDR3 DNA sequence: TGCGCCAGCAGCCAACAAACTAATGAAAAACTGTTTTTT.

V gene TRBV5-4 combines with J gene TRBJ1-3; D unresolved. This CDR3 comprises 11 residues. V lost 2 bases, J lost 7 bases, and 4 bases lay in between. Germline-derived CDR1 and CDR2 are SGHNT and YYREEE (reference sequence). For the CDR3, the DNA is TGTGCCAGCAGCTTTGGGAACACCATATATTTT. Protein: CASSFGNTIYF. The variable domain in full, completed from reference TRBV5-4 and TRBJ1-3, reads ETGVTQSPTHLIKTRGQQVTLRCSSQSGHNTVSWYQQALGQGPQFIFQYYREEENGRGNFPPRFSGLQFPNYSSELNVNALELDDSALYLCASSFGNTIYFGEGSWLTVV.

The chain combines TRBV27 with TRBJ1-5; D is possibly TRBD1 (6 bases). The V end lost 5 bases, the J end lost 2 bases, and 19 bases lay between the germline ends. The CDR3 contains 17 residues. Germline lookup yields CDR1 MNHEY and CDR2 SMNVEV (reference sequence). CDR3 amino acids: CASSNQGRGDGNQPQHF. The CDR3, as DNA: TGTGCCAGCAGTAATCAGGGGCGAGGGGATGGCAATCAGCCCCAGCATTTT.

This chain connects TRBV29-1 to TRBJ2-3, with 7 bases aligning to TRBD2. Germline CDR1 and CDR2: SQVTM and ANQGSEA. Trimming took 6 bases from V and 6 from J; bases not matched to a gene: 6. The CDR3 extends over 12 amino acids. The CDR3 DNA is TGCAGCGTGGGACGGGGGGTTGATACGCAGTATTTT. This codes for CSVGRGVDTQYF.

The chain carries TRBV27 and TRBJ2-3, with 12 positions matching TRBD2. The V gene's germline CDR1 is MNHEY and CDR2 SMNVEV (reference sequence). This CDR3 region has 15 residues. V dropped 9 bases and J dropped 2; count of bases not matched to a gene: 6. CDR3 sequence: CARTGLAGPTDTQYF. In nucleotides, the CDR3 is TGTGCCAGAACCGGACTAGCGGGACCCACAGATACGCAGTATTTT.

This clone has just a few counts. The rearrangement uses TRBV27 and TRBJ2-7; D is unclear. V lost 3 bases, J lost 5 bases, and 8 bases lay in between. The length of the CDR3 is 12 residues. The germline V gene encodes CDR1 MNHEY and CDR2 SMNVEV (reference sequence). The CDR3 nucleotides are TGTGCCAGCAGTTTGATTGGCCACGAGCAGTACTTC. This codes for CASSLIGHEQYF.

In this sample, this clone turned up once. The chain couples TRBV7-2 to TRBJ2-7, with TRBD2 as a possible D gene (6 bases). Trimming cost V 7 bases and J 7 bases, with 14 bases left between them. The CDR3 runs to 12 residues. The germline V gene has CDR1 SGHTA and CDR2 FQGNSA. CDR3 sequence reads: CASTRGSGEQYF. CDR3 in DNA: TGTGCCAGCACGCGGGGCTCGGGGGAGCAGTACTTC.

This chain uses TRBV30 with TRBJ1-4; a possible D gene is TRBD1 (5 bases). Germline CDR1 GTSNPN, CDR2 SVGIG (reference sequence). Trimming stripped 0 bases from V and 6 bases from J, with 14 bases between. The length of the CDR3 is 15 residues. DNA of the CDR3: TGTGCCTGGAGTGTACCGACAGCCGTTTATGAAAAACTGTTTTTT. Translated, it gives CAWSVPTAVYEKLFF.

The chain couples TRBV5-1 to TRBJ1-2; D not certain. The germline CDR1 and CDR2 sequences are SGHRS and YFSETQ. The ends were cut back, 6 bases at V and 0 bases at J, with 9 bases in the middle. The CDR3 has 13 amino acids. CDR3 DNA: TGCGCCAGCACCGCCAGACCTAACTATGGCTACACCTTC. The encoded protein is CASTARPNYGYTF.

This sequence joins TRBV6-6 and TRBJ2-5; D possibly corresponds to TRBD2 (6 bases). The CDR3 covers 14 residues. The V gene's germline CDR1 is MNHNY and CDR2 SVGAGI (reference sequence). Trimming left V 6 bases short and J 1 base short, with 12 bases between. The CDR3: CASSPGGTQETQYF. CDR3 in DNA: TGTGCCAGCAGCCCCGGCGGGACCCAAGAGACCCAGTACTTC.

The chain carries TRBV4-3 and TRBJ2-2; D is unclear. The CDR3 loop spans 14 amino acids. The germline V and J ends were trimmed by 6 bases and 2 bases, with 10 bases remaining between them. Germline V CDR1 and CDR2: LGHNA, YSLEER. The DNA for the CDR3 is TGCGCCAGCAGGCCCGGACCCAACACCGGGGAGCTGTTTTTT. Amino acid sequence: CASRPGPNTGELFF.

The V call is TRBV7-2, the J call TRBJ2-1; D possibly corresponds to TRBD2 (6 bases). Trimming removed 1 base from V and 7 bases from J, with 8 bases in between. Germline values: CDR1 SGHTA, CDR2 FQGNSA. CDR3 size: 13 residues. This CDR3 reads CASSLGGENEQFF. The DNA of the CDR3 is TGTGCCAGCAGCTTAGGGGGGGAAAATGAGCAGTTCTTC.

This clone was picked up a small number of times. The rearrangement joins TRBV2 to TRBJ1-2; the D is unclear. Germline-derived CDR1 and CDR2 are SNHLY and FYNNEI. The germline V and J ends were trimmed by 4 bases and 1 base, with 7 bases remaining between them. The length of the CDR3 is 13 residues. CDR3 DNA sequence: TGTGCCAGCAGTGTTGGGGTTAACTATGGCTACACCTTC. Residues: CASSVGVNYGYTF. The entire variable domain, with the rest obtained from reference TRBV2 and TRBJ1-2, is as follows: EPEVTQTPSHQVTQMGQEVILRCVPISNHLYFYWYRQILGQKVEFLVSFYNNEISEKSEIFDDQFSVERPDGSNFTLKIRSTKLEDSAMYFCASSVGVNYGYTFGSGTRLTVV.

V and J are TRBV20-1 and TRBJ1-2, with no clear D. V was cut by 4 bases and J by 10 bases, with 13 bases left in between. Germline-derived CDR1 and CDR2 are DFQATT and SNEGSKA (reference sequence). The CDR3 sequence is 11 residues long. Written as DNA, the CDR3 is TGCAGTGCTACCGGAGCCGGCTCCTACACCTTC. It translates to CSATGAGSYTF.